This is a list of T cell receptor beta chains from one sample in a study of blood T cell repertoires in COVID-19. The table came from immunoSEQ multiplex PCR; TCRdb's copy has only in-frame clones and leaves some out. The sample yields around 100,000 clones, under 90% seen once. What was sequenced was peripheral blood. The source of these receptors is a human donor in a cohort sampled during active COVID-19. The CDR3 runs from the conserved cysteine through the conserved F or W. A D gene is named only where the DNA matches it firmly. Size tells how often a clone was seen (once, few, many) or the class of an expanded clone, and some rows leave it out.

size: .
V: TRBV9
D: .
J: TRBJ1-4
DNA: TGTGCCAGCAGCGGGGGACAAGTGGGTGAAAAACTGTTTTTT
CDR3: CASSGGQVGEKLFF

size: .
V: TRBV2
D: .
J: TRBJ1-2
DNA: TGTGCCAGCAGTGGACGCTCCCAGGGAGGCTACACCTTC
CDR3: CASSGRSQGGYTF

size: .
V: TRBV7-2
D: .
J: TRBJ2-2
DNA: TGTGCCAGCAGCTTAACGAGACTTAAGAACACCGGGGAGCTGTTTTTT
CDR3: CASSLTRLKNTGELFF

size: .
V: TRBV2
D: TRBD1
J: TRBJ2-7
DNA: TGTGCCAGCAGGGGACAGGGCCTGTTCTACGAGCAGTACTTC
CDR3: CASRGQGLFYEQYF

size: .
V: TRBV19
D: TRBD1
J: TRBJ1-2
DNA: TGTGCCAGTAGGGTGGGGGACAGGGATAGCTATGGCTACACCTTC
CDR3: CASRVGDRDSYGYTF

size: .
V: TRBV6-5
D: TRBD1
J: TRBJ1-2
DNA: TGTGCCAGCACCTTAAGAGGGCAGGGGGGCTATGGCTACACCTTC
CDR3: CASTLRGQGGYGYTF

size: .
V: TRBV10-3
D: .
J: TRBJ2-2
DNA: TGTGCCATCAGTGAATTGGGGGGTCTCGGGGAGCTGTTTTTT
CDR3: CAISELGGLGELFF

size: .
V: TRBV18
D: .
J: TRBJ1-1
DNA: TGTGCCAGCTCACTTGCTCCGGGGATGAACACTGAAGCTTTCTTT
CDR3: CASSLAPGMNTEAFF

size: .
V: TRBV18
D: .
J: TRBJ1-1
DNA: TGTGCCAGCTCCCCGCAGGGGAACACTGAAGCTTTCTTT
CDR3: CASSPQGNTEAFF

size: .
V: TRBV12-3/TRBV12-4
D: TRBD1
J: TRBJ1-2
DNA: TGTGCCAGCAGTATCGACAGGGGTCGGGGCTACACCTTC
CDR3: CASSIDRGRGYTF

size: .
V: TRBV3-1/TRBV3-2
D: TRBD1
J: TRBJ2-7
DNA: TGTGCCAGCAGCCAAGCGTGGCCGACAGGGGCGAACTCCTACGAGCAGTACTTC
CDR3: CASSQAWPTGANSYEQYF

size: .
V: TRBV24-1
D: TRBD2
J: TRBJ2-1
DNA: TGTGCCACCAGTGATTGGACTAGCGAAGGTACCAATGAGCAGTTCTTC
CDR3: CATSDWTSEGTNEQFF

size: .
V: TRBV7-9
D: TRBD1
J: TRBJ1-2
DNA: TGTGCCAGCAGCCGACAGGGGATAAACTATGGCTACACCTTC
CDR3: CASSRQGINYGYTF

size: .
V: TRBV6-1
D: .
J: TRBJ2-1
DNA: TGTGCCAGCAGTGAACAGAGGGATGAGCAGTTCTTC
CDR3: CASSEQRDEQFF

size: .
V: TRBV11-2
D: TRBD1
J: TRBJ1-2
DNA: TGTGCCAGCAGTCTTGAGAACAGGGGAGGCTACACCTTC
CDR3: CASSLENRGGYTF

size: .
V: TRBV5-1
D: TRBD1
J: TRBJ1-1
DNA: TGCGCCAGCAGCTTGGAGGGGAACACAGGGGGCCGCATGAACACTGAAGCTTTCTTT
CDR3: CASSLEGNTGGRMNTEAFF

size: .
V: TRBV6-5
D: .
J: TRBJ1-1
DNA: TGTGCCAGCATGAAAGGGGTAACAACTGAAGCTTTCTTT
CDR3: CASMKGVTTEAFF

size: few
V: TRBV11-3
D: .
J: TRBJ1-2
DNA: TGTGCCAGCAATGCGGGGCAATATGGCTACACCTTC
CDR3: CASNAGQYGYTF

size: .
V: TRBV7-2
D: .
J: TRBJ2-7
DNA: TGTGCCAGCAGCTTGGCCCACCTCCCTCAAGAGCAGTACTTC
CDR3: CASSLAHLPQEQYF

size: .
V: TRBV6-2/TRBV6-3
D: TRBD1
J: TRBJ2-7
DNA: TGTGCCAGCAGTGACCGGGACAGGTCACGCGAGCAGTACTTC
CDR3: CASSDRDRSREQYF

size: .
V: TRBV7-2
D: .
J: TRBJ2-7
DNA: TGTGCCAGCAGCTTAGGGGGGCCGATCTACGAGCAGTACTTC
CDR3: CASSLGGPIYEQYF

size: few
V: TRBV5-1
D: TRBD1
J: TRBJ2-1
DNA: TGCGCCAGCAGCTTGTGGGACAGGGTCGATGAGCAGTTCTTC
CDR3: CASSLWDRVDEQFF

size: .
V: TRBV6-4
D: TRBD2
J: TRBJ2-5
DNA: TGTGCCAGCAGTGGGGCTAGCGGGAGAACTCAAGAGACCCAGTACTTC
CDR3: CASSGASGRTQETQYF

size: .
V: TRBV19
D: TRBD1
J: TRBJ1-4
DNA: TGTGCCAGTAGTGAACAGGGGTCTACTGAAAAACTGTTTTTT
CDR3: CASSEQGSTEKLFF

size: few
V: TRBV30
D: TRBD1
J: TRBJ1-5
DNA: TGTGCCTGGAGCCAGGGGGCGAGCAATCAGCCCCAGCATTTT
CDR3: CAWSQGASNQPQHF

size: .
V: TRBV7-2
D: .
J: TRBJ1-6
DNA: TGTGCCAGCAGCCCCGTTGTCGGGGGTGGCTCACCCCTCCACTTT
CDR3: CASSPVVGGGSPLHF

size: .
V: TRBV7-2
D: .
J: TRBJ2-4
DNA: TGTGCCAGCAGCTTAGGCGACTGGAACATTCAGTACTTC
CDR3: CASSLGDWNIQYF

size: .
V: TRBV28
D: TRBD1
J: TRBJ1-2
DNA: TGTGCCAGTATCCGGGACAGGGGGATGGGTGGCTACACCTTC
CDR3: CASIRDRGMGGYTF